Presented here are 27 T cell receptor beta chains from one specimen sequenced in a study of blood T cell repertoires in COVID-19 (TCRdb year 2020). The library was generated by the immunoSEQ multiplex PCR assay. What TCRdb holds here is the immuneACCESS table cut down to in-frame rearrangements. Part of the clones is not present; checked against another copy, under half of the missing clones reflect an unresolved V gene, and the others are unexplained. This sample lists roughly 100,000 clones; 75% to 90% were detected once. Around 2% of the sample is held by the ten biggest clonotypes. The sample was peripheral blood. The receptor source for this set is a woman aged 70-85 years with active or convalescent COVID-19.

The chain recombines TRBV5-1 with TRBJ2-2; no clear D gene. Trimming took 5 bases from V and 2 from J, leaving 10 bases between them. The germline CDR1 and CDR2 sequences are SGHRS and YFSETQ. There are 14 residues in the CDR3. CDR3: CASSQDTNTGELFF. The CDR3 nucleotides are TGCGCCAGCAGTCAAGACACAAACACCGGGGAGCTGTTTTTT.

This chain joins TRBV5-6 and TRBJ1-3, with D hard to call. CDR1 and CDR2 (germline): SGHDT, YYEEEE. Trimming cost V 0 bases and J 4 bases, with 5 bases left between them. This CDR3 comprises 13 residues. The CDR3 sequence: CASSLAVGNTIYF. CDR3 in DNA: TGTGCCAGCAGCTTGGCCGTAGGAAACACCATATATTTT.

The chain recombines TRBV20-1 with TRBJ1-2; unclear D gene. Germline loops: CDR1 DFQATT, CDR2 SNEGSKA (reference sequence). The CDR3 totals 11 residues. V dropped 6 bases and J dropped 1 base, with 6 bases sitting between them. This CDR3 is CSATSNYGYTF. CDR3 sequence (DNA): TGCAGTGCCACGAGTAACTATGGCTACACCTTC.

CDR3: CASTGTGGGEQYF. The CDR3 nucleotides are TGTGCCAGCACGGGGACAGGGGGTGGCGAGCAGTACTTC. J is TRBJ2-7 and V is TRBV2, with TRBD1 identical over 11 bases. Trimming took 7 bases from V and 6 from J; bases not matched to a gene: 5. From germline, CDR1 is SNHLY and CDR2 FYNNEI. The CDR3 is made up of 13 amino acids.

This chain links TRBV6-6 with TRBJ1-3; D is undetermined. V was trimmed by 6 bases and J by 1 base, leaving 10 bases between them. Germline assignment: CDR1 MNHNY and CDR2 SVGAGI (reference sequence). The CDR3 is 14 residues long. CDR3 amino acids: CASSPRDSGNTIYF. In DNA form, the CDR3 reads TGTGCCAGCAGCCCTCGGGATTCTGGAAACACCATATATTTT.

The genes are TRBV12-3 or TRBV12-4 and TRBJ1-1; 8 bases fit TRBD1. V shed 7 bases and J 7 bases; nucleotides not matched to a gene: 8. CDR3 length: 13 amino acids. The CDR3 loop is CASTSDRAVEAFF. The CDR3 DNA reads TGTGCCAGCACCTCGGACAGGGCAGTTGAAGCTTTCTTT.

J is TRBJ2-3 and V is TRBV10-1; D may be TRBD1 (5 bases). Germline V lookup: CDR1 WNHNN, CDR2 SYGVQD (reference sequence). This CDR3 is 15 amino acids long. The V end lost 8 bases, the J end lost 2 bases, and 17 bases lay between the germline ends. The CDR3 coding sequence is TGCGCCAGCGGGAAGGGGCAGGGCTCCACAGATACGCAGTATTTT. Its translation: CASGKGQGSTDTQYF.

The CDR3 region has the DNA TGTGCCAGCAGGGAGACAGATAATGGCTACACCTTC. Its protein is CASRETDNGYTF. The chain uses TRBV2 and TRBJ1-2, with D possibly TRBD1 on 5 matching bases. Germline-derived CDR1 and CDR2 are SNHLY and FYNNEI. CDR3 length: 12 amino acids. V lost 6 bases, J lost 6 bases, and 11 bases lay in between.

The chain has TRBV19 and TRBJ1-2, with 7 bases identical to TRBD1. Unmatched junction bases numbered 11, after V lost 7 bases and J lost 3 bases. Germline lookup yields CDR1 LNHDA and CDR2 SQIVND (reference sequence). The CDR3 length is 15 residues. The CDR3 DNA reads TGTGCCAGTAAATACCTCCAGGGGGGAGACTATGGCTACACCTTC. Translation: CASKYLQGGDYGYTF.

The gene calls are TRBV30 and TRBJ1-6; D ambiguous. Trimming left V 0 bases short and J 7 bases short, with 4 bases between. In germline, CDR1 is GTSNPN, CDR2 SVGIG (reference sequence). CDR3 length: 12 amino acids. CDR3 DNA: TGTGCCTGGAGTGTACAGAATTCACCCCTCCACTTT. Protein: CAWSVQNSPLHF.

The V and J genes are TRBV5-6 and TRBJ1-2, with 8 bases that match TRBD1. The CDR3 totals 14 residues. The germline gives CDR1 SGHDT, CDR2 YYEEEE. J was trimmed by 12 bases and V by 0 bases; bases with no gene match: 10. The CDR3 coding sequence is TGTGCCAGCAGCTTGGAGTGGGCCAGGGGGCATCACACCTTC. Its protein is CASSLEWARGHHTF. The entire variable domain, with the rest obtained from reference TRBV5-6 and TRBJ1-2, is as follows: DAGVTQSPTHLIKTRGQQVTLRCSPKSGHDTVSWYQQALGQGPQFIFQYYEEEERQRGNFPDRFSGHQFPNYSSELNVNALLLGDSALYLCASSLEWARGHHTFGSGTRLTVV.

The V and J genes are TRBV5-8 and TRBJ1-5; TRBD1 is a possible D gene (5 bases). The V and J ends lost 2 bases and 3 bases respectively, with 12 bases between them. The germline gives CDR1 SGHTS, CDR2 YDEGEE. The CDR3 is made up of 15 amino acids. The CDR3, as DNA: TGTGCCAGCAGCTTTCAAGGGGCCAACAATCAGCCCCAGCATTTT. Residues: CASSFQGANNQPQHF.

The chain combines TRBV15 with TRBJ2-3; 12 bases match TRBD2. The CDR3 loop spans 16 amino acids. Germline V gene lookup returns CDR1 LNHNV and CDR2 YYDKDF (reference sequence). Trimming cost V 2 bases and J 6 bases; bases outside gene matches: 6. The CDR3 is CATSRRLAGGPDTQYF. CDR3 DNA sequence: TGTGCCACCAGCAGAAGGCTAGCGGGGGGGCCCGATACGCAGTATTTT. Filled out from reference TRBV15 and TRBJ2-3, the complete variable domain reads DAMVIQNPRYQVTQFGKPVTLSCSQTLNHNVMYWYQQKSSQAPKLLFHYYDKDFNNEADTPDNFQSRRPNTSFCFLDIRSPGLGDTAMYLCATSRRLAGGPDTQYFGPGTRLTVL.

This CDR3 is CASSPRTSGSLYNEQFF. The CDR3 DNA reads as TGTGCCAGCAGCCCCAGGACTAGCGGGAGCTTATACAATGAGCAGTTCTTC. The rearrangement links TRBV11-2 to TRBJ2-1; 13 bases match TRBD2. The V gene's germline CDR1 is SGHAT and CDR2 FQNNGV. The CDR3 has 17 amino acids. V lost 5 bases, J lost 4 bases, and 8 bases stayed unmatched.

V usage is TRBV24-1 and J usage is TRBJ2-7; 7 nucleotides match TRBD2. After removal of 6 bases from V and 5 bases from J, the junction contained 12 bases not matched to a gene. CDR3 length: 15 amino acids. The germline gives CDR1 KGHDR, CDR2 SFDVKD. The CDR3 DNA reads TGTGCCACCAGTATACAGCGGGAAAAACTCCACGAGCAGTACTTC. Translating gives CATSIQREKLHEQYF.

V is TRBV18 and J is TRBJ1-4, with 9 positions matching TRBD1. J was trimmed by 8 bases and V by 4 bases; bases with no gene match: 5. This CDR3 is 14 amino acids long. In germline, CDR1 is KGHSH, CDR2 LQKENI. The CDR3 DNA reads TGTGCCAGCTCACTATTGACAGGGGGGGAAAAACTGTTTTTT. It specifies CASSLLTGGEKLFF.

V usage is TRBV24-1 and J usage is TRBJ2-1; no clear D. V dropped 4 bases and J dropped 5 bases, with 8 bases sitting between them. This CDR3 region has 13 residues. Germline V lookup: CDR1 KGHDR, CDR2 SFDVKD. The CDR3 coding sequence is TGTGCCACCAGTGACACACCGAACAATGAGCAGTTCTTC. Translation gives CATSDTPNNEQFF.

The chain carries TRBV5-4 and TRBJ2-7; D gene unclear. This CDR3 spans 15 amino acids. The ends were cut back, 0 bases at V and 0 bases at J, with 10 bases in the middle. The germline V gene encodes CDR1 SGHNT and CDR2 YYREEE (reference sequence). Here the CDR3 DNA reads TGTGCCAGCAGCTTGGGTGGCGCTAGCTCCTACGAGCAGTACTTC. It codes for CASSLGGASSYEQYF.

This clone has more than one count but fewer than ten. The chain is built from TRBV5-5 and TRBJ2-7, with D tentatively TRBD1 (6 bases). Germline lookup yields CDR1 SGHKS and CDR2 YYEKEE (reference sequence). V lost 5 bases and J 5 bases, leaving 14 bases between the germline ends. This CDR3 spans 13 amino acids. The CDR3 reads CASRWTATNEQYF. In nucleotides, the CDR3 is TGTGCCAGCAGGTGGACAGCTACCAACGAGCAGTACTTC.

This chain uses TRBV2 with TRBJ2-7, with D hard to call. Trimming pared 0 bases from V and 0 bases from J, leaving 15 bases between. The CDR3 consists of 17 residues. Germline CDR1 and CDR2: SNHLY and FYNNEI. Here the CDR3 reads CASSEALRVSVSYEQYF. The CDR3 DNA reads TGTGCCAGCAGTGAAGCGCTTCGTGTCAGCGTCTCCTACGAGCAGTACTTC.

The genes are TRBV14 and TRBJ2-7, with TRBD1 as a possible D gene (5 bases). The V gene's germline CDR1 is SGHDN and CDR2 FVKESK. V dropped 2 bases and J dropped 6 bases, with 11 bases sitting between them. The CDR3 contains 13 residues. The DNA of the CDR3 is TGTGCCAGCAGCCAATCTTGGGGCCGCGAGCAGTACTTC. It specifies CASSQSWGREQYF.

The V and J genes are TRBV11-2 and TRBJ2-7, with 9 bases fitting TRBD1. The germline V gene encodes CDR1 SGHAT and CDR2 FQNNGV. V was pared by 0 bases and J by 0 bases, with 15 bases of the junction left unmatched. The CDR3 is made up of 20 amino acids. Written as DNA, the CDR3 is TGTGCCAGCAGCTTAGATAGGCGGACAGGGGCCCCCCCGAGCTCCTACGAGCAGTACTTC. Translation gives CASSLDRRTGAPPSSYEQYF.

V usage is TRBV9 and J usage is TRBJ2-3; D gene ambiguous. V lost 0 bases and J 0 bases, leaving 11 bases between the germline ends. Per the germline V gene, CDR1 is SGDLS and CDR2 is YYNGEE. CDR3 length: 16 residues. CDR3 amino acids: CASSVAGQISTDTQYF. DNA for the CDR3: TGTGCCAGCAGCGTAGCTGGTCAGATAAGCACAGATACGCAGTATTTT.

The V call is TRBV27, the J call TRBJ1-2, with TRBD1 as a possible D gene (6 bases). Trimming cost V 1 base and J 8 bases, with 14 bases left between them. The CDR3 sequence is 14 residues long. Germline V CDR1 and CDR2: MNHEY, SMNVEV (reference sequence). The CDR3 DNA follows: TGTGCCAGCAGTTTATACTTCCAGGGGTACGGCTACACCTTC. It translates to CASSLYFQGYGYTF.

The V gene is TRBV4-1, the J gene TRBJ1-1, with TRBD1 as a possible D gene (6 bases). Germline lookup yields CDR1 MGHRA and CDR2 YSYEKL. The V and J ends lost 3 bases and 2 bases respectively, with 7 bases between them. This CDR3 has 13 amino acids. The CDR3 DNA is TGCGCCAGCAGCCAGGGGGCTAACACTGAAGCTTTCTTT. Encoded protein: CASSQGANTEAFF.

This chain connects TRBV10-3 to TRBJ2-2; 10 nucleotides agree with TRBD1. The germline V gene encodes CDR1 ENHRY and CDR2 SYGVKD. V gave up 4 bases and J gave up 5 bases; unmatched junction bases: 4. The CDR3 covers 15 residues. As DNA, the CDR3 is TGTGCCATCAGTGCTTCGGACAGGGGGACCGGGGAGCTGTTTTTT. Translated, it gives CAISASDRGTGELFF.

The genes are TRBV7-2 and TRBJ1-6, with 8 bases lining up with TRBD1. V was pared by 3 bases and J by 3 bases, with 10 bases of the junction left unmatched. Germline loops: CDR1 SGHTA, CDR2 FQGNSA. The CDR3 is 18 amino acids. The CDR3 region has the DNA TGTGCCAGCAGCTTTCTTACAGGGGGGGATCTCTATAATTCACCCCTCCACTTT. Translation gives CASSFLTGGDLYNSPLHF.